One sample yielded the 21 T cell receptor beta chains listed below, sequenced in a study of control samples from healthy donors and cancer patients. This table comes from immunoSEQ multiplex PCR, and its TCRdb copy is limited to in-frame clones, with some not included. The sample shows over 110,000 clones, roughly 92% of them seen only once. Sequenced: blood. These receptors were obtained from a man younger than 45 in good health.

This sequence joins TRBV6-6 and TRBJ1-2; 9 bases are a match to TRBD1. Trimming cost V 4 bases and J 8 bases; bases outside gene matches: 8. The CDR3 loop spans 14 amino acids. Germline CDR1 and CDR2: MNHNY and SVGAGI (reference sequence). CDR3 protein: CASSFQGQGFGYTF. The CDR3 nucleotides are TGTGCCAGCAGTTTCCAGGGACAGGGTTTCGGCTACACCTTC.

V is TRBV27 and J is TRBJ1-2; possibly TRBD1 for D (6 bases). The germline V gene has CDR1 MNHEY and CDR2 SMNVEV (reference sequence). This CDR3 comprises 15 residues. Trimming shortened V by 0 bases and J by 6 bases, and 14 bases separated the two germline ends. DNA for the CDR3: TGTGCCAGCAGTTTATCGATGTTTGGGACAAATGGCTACACCTTC. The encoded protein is CASSLSMFGTNGYTF.

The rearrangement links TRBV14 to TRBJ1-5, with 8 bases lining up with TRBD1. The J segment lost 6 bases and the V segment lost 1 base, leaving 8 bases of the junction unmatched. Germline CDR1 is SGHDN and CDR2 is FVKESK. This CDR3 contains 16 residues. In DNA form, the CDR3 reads TGTGCCAGCAGCCAAGTGGACAGGGCCCGAGGTCAGCCCCAGCATTTT. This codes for CASSQVDRARGQPQHF.

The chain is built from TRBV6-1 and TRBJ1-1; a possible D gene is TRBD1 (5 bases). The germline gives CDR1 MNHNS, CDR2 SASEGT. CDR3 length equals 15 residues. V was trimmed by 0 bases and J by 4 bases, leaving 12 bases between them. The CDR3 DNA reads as TGTGCCAGCAGTGAAGCGCACGGGGACCCCACTGAAGCTTTCTTT. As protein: CASSEAHGDPTEAFF.

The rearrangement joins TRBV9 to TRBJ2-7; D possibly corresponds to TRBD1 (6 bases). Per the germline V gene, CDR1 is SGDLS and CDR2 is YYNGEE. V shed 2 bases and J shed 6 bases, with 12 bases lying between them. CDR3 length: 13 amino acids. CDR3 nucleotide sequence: TGTGCCAGCAGCGTTACCACAGGGACCGAGCAGTACTTC. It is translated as CASSVTTGTEQYF.

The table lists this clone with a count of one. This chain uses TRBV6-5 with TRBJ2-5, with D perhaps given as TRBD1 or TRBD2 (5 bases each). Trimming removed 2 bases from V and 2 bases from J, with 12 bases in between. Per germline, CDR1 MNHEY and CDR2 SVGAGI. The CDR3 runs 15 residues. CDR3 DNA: TGTGCCAGCAGTTACACCTCGGGACGACAAGAGACCCAGTACTTC. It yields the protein CASSYTSGRQETQYF.

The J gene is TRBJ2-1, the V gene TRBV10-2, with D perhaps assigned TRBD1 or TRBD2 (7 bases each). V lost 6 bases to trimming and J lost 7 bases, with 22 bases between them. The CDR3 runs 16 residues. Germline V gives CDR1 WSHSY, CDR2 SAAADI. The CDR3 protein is CASSFSGQGGGNEQFF. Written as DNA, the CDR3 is TGCGCCAGCAGCTTTAGCGGGCAGGGGGGAGGGAATGAGCAGTTCTTC.

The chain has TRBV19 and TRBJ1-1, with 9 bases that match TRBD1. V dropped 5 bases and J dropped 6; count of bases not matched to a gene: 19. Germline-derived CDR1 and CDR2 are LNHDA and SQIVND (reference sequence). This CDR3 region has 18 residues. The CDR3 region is CASSAPGQGTGRRPEAFF. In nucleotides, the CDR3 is TGTGCCAGTAGTGCGCCGGGACAGGGAACTGGAAGAAGGCCTGAAGCTTTCTTT.

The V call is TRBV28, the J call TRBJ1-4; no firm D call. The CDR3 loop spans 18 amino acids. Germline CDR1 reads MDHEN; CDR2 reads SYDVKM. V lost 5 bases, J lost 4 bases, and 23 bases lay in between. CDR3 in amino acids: CASSHHRARWGSNEKLFF. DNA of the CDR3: TGTGCCAGCAGTCACCATAGGGCACGATGGGGAAGTAATGAAAAACTGTTTTTT. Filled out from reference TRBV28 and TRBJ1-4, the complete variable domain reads DVKVTQSSRYLVKRTGEKVFLECVQDMDHENMFWYRQDPGLGLRLIYFSYDVKMKEKGDIPEGYSVSREKKERFSLILESASTNQTSMYLCASSHHRARWGSNEKLFFGSGTQLSVL.

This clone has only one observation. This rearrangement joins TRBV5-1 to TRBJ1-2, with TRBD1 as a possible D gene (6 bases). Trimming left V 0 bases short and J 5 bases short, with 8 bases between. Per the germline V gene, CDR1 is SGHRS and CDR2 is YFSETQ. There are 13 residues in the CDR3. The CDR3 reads CASSLGGLYGYTF. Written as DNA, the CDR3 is TGCGCCAGCAGCTTGGGGGGGCTTTATGGCTACACCTTC.

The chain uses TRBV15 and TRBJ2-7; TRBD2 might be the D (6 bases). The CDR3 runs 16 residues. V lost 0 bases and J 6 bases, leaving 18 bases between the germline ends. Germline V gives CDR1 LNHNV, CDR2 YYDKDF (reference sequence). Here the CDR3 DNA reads TGTGCCACCAGCAGAGATTGGAGGGAGTCCCCACGCGAGCAGTACTTC. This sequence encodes CATSRDWRESPREQYF.

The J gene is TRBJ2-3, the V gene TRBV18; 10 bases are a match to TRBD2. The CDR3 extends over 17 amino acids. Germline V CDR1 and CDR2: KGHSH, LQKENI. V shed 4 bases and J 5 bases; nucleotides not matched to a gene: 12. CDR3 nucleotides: TGTGCCAGCTCACGGGATCGGCCTAGCGGGAGTGGAGATACGCAGTATTTT. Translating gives CASSRDRPSGSGDTQYF.

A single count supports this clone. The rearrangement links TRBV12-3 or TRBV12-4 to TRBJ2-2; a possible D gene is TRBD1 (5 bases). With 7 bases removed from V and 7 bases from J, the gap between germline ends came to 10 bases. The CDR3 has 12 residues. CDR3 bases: TGTGCCAGCACCCAGGGTGACGGGGAGCTGTTTTTT. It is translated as CASTQGDGELFF.

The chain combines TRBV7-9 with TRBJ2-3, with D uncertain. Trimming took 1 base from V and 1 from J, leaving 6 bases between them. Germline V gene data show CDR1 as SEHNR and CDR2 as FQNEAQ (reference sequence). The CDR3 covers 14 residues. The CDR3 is CASSLEGGTDTQYF. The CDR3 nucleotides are TGTGCCAGCAGCTTAGAAGGCGGCACAGATACGCAGTATTTT.

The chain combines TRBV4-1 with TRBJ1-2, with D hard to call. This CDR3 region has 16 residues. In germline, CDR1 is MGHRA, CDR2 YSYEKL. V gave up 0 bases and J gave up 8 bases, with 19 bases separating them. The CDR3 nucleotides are TGCGCCAGCAGCCAAGAAGCCCTTCGCGGGTTCGGGGGCTACACCTTC. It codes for CASSQEALRGFGGYTF.

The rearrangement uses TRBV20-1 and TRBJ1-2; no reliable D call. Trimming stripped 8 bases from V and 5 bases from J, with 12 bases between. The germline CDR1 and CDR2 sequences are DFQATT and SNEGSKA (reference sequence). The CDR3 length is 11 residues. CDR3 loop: CSPGPGYGYTF. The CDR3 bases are TGCAGTCCAGGACCAGGATATGGCTACACCTTC.

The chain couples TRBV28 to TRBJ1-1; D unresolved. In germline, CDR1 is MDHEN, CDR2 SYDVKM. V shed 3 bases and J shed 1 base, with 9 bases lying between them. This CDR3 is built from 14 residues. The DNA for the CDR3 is TGTGCCAGCAGTTTTTTAGGAGCGAACACTGAAGCTTTCTTT. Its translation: CASSFLGANTEAFF.

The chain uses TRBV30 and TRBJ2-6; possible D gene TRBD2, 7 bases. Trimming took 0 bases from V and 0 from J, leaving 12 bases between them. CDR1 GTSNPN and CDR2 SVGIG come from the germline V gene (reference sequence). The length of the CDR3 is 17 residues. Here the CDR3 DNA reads TGTGCCTGGAGTGTCGGGGGGACAAACTCTGGGGCCAACGTCCTGACTTTC. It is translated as CAWSVGGTNSGANVLTF.

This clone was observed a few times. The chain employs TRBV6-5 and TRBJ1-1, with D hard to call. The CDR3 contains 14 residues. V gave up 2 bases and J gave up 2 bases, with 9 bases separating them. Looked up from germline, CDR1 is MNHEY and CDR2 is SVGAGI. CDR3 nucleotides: TGTGCCAGCAGTTACGAACCGGACAACACTGAAGCTTTCTTT. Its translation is CASSYEPDNTEAFF.

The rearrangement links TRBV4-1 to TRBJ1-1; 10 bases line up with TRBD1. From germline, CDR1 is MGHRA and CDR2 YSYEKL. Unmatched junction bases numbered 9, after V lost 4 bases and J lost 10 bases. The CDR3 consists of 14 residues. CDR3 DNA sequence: TGCGCCAGCAGCCGTCCCGGGACAGGGGCTCGAGCTTTCTTT. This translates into CASSRPGTGARAFF.

This CDR3 is CASSSEGQFYGYTF. As DNA, the CDR3 is TGTGCCAGCAGTTCAGAGGGACAGTTCTATGGCTACACCTTC. The chain combines TRBV7-2 with TRBJ1-2; 7 bases align to TRBD1. The junction had 8 bases not matched to a gene; V was cut back by 6 bases and J by 4 bases. CDR3 length: 14 residues. Germline lookup yields CDR1 SGHTA and CDR2 FQGNSA. The full variable domain, in which reference TRBV7-2 and TRBJ1-2 provide the parts outside the CDR3, is GAGVSQSPSNKVTEKGKDVELRCDPISGHTALYWYRQSLGQGLEFLIYFQGNSAPDKSGLPSDRFSAERTGGSVSTLTIQRTQQEDSAVYLCASSSEGQFYGYTFGSGTRLTVV.